The source of this TCR beta chain is a study of blood T cell repertoires in COVID-19. Background on the study: The study drew acute and convalescent COVID-19 samples from the United States, Italy and Spain.

Clones were read by immunoSEQ multiplex PCR, and TCRdb kept only the in-frame ones, dropping some. The data contain some 260,000 clones, over 75% of them singletons. The germline gives CDR1 SGHAT, CDR2 FQNNGV. Trimming took 5 bases from V and 6 from J; bases not matched to a gene: 19. There are 18 residues in the CDR3. The clonotype was recovered from a woman in her sixties or seventies with COVID-19, enrolled during active disease. This rearrangement joins TRBV11-2 to TRBJ2-3; 8 bases align to TRBD1. The specimen sequenced was peripheral blood. CDR3 in DNA: TGTGCCAGCAGCCATCCCGGACAGGGTGGAGGGTTCGGGGATACGCAGTATTTT. Translating gives CASSHPGQGGGFGDTQYF.